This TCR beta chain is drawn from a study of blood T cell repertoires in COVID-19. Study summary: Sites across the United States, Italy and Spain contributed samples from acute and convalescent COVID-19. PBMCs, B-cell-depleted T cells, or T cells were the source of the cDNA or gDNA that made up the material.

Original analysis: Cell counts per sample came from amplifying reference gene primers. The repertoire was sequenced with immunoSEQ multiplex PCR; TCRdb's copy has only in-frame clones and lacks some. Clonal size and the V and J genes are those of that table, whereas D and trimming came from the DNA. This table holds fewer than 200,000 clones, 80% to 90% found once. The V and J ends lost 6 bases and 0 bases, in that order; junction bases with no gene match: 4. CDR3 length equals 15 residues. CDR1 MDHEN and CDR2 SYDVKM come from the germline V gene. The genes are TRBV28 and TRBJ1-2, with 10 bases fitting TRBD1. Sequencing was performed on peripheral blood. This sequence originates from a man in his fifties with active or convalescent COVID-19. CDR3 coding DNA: TGTGCCAGCAGGACCGGGACAGGGGCTAACTATGGCTACACCTTC. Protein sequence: CASRTGTGANYGYTF.